This T cell receptor (beta chain) emerged from a study of CD8+CD57+ T cells in acquired aplastic anemia. Study-wide context: On average, sorted CD4+ and CD8+ cells gave about 2.9 ug of DNA.

This CDR3 is 15 amino acids long. Germline values: CDR1 SNHLY, CDR2 FYNNEI. Genomic DNA acted as the template from which TCR beta VDJ combination and CDR3 sequence profiling were carried out. TCRdb re-analysed the reads in MiXCR, keeping a single row per CDR3 protein. The table has 450,000 to 550,000 distinct CDR3 sequences, more than 25% seen once. Study-wide points: Approximately 30 CD8+ CDR3 sequences were shared between patients and controls. Significant differences in CD8+ Simpson's diversity were not observed between patients and controls.

With respect to this clonotype: Antigen: not known. Just one base apart from a much larger clone, this may be a read error.

Patients included in sequencing had previously demonstrated CD8+CD57+ cell expansion by flow cytometry. Receipt of therapy had not occurred in any patient by the time of blood sampling. Input material: sorted CD4+, CD8+, or CD8+CD57+ T cells (not recorded which) from PBMCs. The receptor was derived from a human donor with aplastic anemia. The chain carries TRBV2 and TRBJ2-5, with D possibly being TRBD1 (7 bases). The CDR3 is CASSWTGVSGETRYF. Written as DNA, the CDR3 is TGTGCCAGCAGTTGGACAGGAGTTTCGGGAGAGACCCGGTACTTC.